These 6 T cell receptor beta chains were sequenced from one sample in a study of T-cell reconstitution after alpha-beta-depleted transplantation in children. Preparing the TCRbeta library involved the use of unique molecular identifiers. MiXCR, applied by TCRdb to the PCR reads, yields one record per CDR3 protein. The repertoire consists of 200,000 or so distinct CDR3 sequences, with roughly 6% occurring once and the leading ten covering under 5%. The sequencing used PBMCs, collected before TCRalphabeta/CD19-depleted stem cell transplant. The receptors derive from a girl in the first two years of life with combined immunodeficiency, due to receive a stem cell transplant.

About this clonotype: Possible read error: a much larger clone is one base away. The conserved phenylalanine or tryptophan normally closing the CDR3 is absent here, so this likely arose from a read error. The V gene is TRBV29-1, the J gene TRBJ2-7, with TRBD1 identical over 9 bases. The length of the CDR3 is 13 residues. Germline V gene lookup returns CDR1 SQVTM and CDR2 ANQGSEA. With V trimmed by 0 bases and J by 5 bases, 2 bases remained unmatched. CDR3 amino acids: CSVEDGTGNEQYS. In nucleotides, the CDR3 is TGCAGCGTTGAAGATGGGACAGGGAACGAGCAGTACTCC.

This clonotype was observed many times. The CDR3 bases are TGCGCCAGCAGCCAGGAATGGGGGAGTAAGGAGCTGTTTTTT. Its protein product is CASSQEWGSKELFF. This rearrangement joins TRBV4-1 to TRBJ2-2; D might be TRBD1 or TRBD2, each matching 5 bases. V lost 3 bases to trimming and J lost 10 bases, with 15 bases between them. This CDR3 has 14 residues. The V gene's germline CDR1 is MGHRA and CDR2 YSYEKL.

The gene calls are TRBV29-1 and TRBJ2-1, with 8 bases matching TRBD2. This CDR3 has 13 residues. V dropped 6 bases and J dropped 4; count of bases not matched to a gene: 5. Germline CDR1 and CDR2: SQVTM and ANQGSEA. CDR3 in DNA: TGCAGCGTCGGGTCTAGCGGGTACAATGAGCAGTTCTTC. It translates to CSVGSSGYNEQFF.

This clonotype was detected ten times or more. The chain couples TRBV5-1 to TRBJ2-2; D is ambiguous. V was clipped by 6 bases and J by 3 bases, with 3 bases between them. Germline V gene lookup returns CDR1 SGHRS and CDR2 YFSETQ. The CDR3 contains 11 residues. The CDR3 loop reads CASTDTGELFF. In DNA, the CDR3 is TGCGCCAGCACGGACACCGGGGAGCTGTTTTTT.

The chain has TRBV9 and TRBJ2-6; D possibly corresponds to TRBD2 (6 bases). The CDR3 is 16 amino acids. Trimming stripped 7 bases from V and 2 bases from J, with 16 bases between. Germline values: CDR1 SGDLS, CDR2 YYNGEE. The CDR3 loop reads CASGRPQAPGANVLTF. The CDR3 DNA follows: TGTGCCAGCGGGAGGCCCCAAGCCCCTGGGGCCAACGTCCTGACTTTC.

This clonotype was counted at least ten times. This sequence joins TRBV6-5 and TRBJ2-1; perhaps TRBD2 as D (6 bases). The CDR3 extends over 16 amino acids. The V gene lost 0 bases and the J gene lost 0 bases, with 9 bases spanning the gap. Germline V gene data show CDR1 as MNHEY and CDR2 as SVGAGI. The CDR3 reads CASSYSRGSSYNEQFF. The CDR3, as DNA: TGTGCCAGCAGTTACTCCCGGGGGAGCTCCTACAATGAGCAGTTCTTC.